This T cell receptor (beta chain) was retrieved from a study of T cells expressing NK-cell markers. Overall study: TCR beta repertoires came from sorted CD3+CD56+NKG2C+, CD3+CD56+NKG2C- and CD3+CD56-NKG2C+ T cells. Serological testing identified seven of the eight sequenced donors as HCMV-seropositive and one as seronegative. Overall study findings and caveats: The share of CD8+ T cells held by dominant NKG2C+ clonotypes was roughly 1.0-7.5% in more than 5 donors.

Generation of TCR beta cDNA was performed by 5'RACE template switching incorporating UMIs. TCRdb re-called the 5' RACE reads; every CDR3 protein appears as one record, without DNA. The sample table sets out about 460,000 distinct CDR3 sequences. As concerns this clonotype: Its antigen is currently unknown.

The CDR3 is 15 amino acids. Germline lookup yields CDR1 MGHDK and CDR2 SYGVNS. What was sequenced was blood T cells: a sorted CD56 or NKG2C T cell subset, CD4+ or CD8+ T cells, or bulk PBMC T cells (not recorded which). The V and J genes are TRBV25-1 and TRBJ1-1; TCRdb calls TRBD1, which cannot be checked without DNA. This TCR came from a woman aged 45-65 years in good health. CDR3 residues: CASSDPGTSIYPAFF.